This T cell receptor beta chain was identified during a study of memory CD4+ T cells and cytomegalovirus serostatus. Sequencing used immunoSEQ multiplex PCR; TCRdb keeps in-frame clones, though not all of them. The sample has around 50,000 clones, around four fifths seen once. V was pared by 3 bases and J by 7 bases, with 10 bases between. The CDR3 contains 13 residues. Per the germline V gene, CDR1 is ENHRY and CDR2 is SYGVKD. The sort gate was single viable CD3+CD4+CD8-CD45RO+ cells for memory CD4+ T cells. CMV serostatus came from serum IgG against pp150, pp28, p38, p52. CD4+ T cells were isolated by positive magnetic selection. As for this clone: What it recognizes is unknown.

The study's findings and limits: CMV serostatus prediction reached median AUC 0.95, or 0.91 with US-trained model.

J is TRBJ2-1 and V is TRBV10-3; tentative D call: TRBD2 (5 bases). Sequencing was done on a sample of memory CD4+ T cells from blood. This sequence originates from an adult in good health and CMV-seropositive. The CDR3 DNA sequence: TGTGCCATCAGTGACCCCCCGGGAAATGAGCAGTTCTTC. It translates to CAISDPPGNEQFF.